Each of the 24 T cell receptor beta chains below was sequenced from the same sample in a study of T cell responses to AZD1222 COVID-19 vaccine. The protocol was immunoSEQ multiplex PCR, while the TCRdb copy is restricted to in-frame clones and leaves out a portion. The sample has tens of thousands of clones, roughly 88% seen once. The input for sequencing was peripheral blood, taken on day 0 of AZD1222 vaccination. Receptors were obtained from an adult in good health.

The chain has TRBV7-9 and TRBJ2-7; 10 bases line up with TRBD1. V lost 1 base, J lost 2 bases, and 8 bases stayed unmatched. CDR1 is SEHNR and CDR2 is FQNEAQ in the germline V gene (reference sequence). This CDR3 comprises 17 residues. For the CDR3, the DNA is TGTGCCAGCAGCTTAGTAGCCGGGACAGGGGTACCCTACGAGCAGTACTTC. This sequence encodes CASSLVAGTGVPYEQYF.

The chain's CDR3 is CASSLSGQGFQLFF. The CDR3 DNA reads TGTGCCAGCAGCCTATCGGGACAGGGCTTTCAGCTGTTTTTT. This rearrangement joins TRBV6-5 to TRBJ1-4; 9 positions match TRBD1. J was trimmed by 14 bases and V by 6 bases; bases with no gene match: 13. Germline assignment: CDR1 MNHEY and CDR2 SVGAGI. The CDR3 is 14 residues long.

The J gene is TRBJ2-3, the V gene TRBV9, with 8 nucleotides matching TRBD1. V gave up 9 bases and J gave up 6 bases; unmatched junction bases: 15. Germline CDR1 reads SGDLS; CDR2 reads YYNGEE. This CDR3 comprises 15 residues. The CDR3 DNA is TGTGCCACCCTGCCATTCTTCAGGGGGCCTGATACGCAGTATTTT. Translation gives CATLPFFRGPDTQYF.

The J gene is TRBJ2-1, the V gene TRBV5-4; 9 bases fit TRBD2. V shed 4 bases and J 10 bases; nucleotides not matched to a gene: 12. The CDR3 extends over 15 amino acids. Germline V gene lookup returns CDR1 SGHNT and CDR2 YYREEE (reference sequence). The CDR3 DNA follows: TGTGCCAGCAGCCCTGGGGGCGGGAGGGCCAGGGAGCAGTTCTTC. Protein product: CASSPGGGRAREQFF. The whole variable domain, remainder taken from reference TRBV5-4 and TRBJ2-1, is ETGVTQSPTHLIKTRGQQVTLRCSSQSGHNTVSWYQQALGQGPQFIFQYYREEENGRGNFPPRFSGLQFPNYSSELNVNALELDDSALYLCASSPGGGRAREQFFGPGTRLTVL.

This clone was picked up one time. The rearrangement uses TRBV7-9 and TRBJ2-5; tentatively, D is TRBD2 (5 bases). This CDR3 has 15 residues. The V gene lost 2 bases and the J gene lost 2 bases, with 12 bases spanning the gap. Germline assignment: CDR1 SEHNR and CDR2 FQNEAQ (reference sequence). In DNA form, the CDR3 reads TGTGCCAGCAGCTTATTCAGCGGAAGTCAAGAGACCCAGTACTTC. This codes for CASSLFSGSQETQYF.

This chain's CDR3 is CASSEQLTGSGYTF. The CDR3 DNA sequence: TGTGCCAGCAGTGAACAATTGACAGGGTCCGGCTACACCTTC. V gene TRBV6-1 combines with J gene TRBJ1-2, with 7 bases identical to TRBD1. V was clipped by 2 bases and J by 8 bases; unmatched bases: 8. The CDR3 covers 14 residues. Per germline, CDR1 MNHNS and CDR2 SASEGT.

V and J are TRBV27 and TRBJ1-6; D is unresolved. Germline V gene lookup returns CDR1 MNHEY and CDR2 SMNVEV (reference sequence). The CDR3 has 13 residues. Trimming left V 5 bases short and J 9 bases short, with 11 bases between. The CDR3 region is CASSTDWGSPLHF. In DNA form, the CDR3 reads TGTGCCAGCAGTACCGACTGGGGTTCACCCCTCCACTTT.

The CDR3 DNA reads as TGTGCCAGCAGTTCTTCACTCAACGAGCAGTACTTC. Translating it yields CASSSSLNEQYF. The chain carries TRBV12-3 or TRBV12-4 and TRBJ2-7; no clear D. The V and J ends lost 4 bases and 5 bases respectively, with 9 bases between them. This CDR3 spans 12 amino acids.

The rearrangement links TRBV11-3 to TRBJ2-1, with a tentative D call TRBD2 (6 bases). This CDR3 spans 13 amino acids. The V gene lost 5 bases and the J gene lost 8 bases, with 13 bases spanning the gap. Germline values: CDR1 SGHNT, CDR2 YENEEA. For the CDR3, the DNA is TGTGCCAGCAGCCTGGGAGGAGGGGATGAGCAGTTCTTC. This translates into CASSLGGGDEQFF.

This clone turned up a few times. The chain employs TRBV6-2 or TRBV6-3 and TRBJ2-7; 8 bases match TRBD2. Germline CDR1 MNHEY, CDR2 SVGEGT. V trimming: 6 bases; J trimming: 0 bases; junction bases outside the gene matches: 7. The CDR3 contains 15 residues. This CDR3 is CASSNRLATSYEQYF. The CDR3 nucleotides are TGTGCCAGCAGCAACCGACTAGCGACCTCCTACGAGCAGTACTTC.

This clone occurred once. This rearrangement joins TRBV6-2 or TRBV6-3 to TRBJ2-1, with D possibly being TRBD2 (6 bases). V lost 2 bases, J lost 5 bases, and 16 bases lay in between. CDR1 is MNHEY, CDR2 SVGEGT, per germline. The CDR3 length is 16 residues. CDR3 loop: CASSYRKGRGNNEQFF. The CDR3 DNA reads as TGTGCCAGCAGTTACCGCAAGGGGCGCGGGAACAATGAGCAGTTCTTC.

The rearrangement links TRBV18 to TRBJ1-3, with D perhaps matching TRBD1 (5 bases). The CDR3 has 15 amino acids. Germline CDR1 and CDR2: KGHSH and LQKENI. Trimming shortened V by 0 bases and J by 2 bases, and 8 bases separated the two germline ends. CDR3: CASSPPGGAGNTIYF. In DNA, the CDR3 is TGTGCCAGCTCACCACCCGGAGGGGCTGGAAACACCATATATTTT.

This clone occurred a few times. V and J are TRBV5-6 and TRBJ2-5, with 9 nucleotides matching TRBD1. This CDR3 is 14 amino acids long. CDR1 is SGHDT and CDR2 is YYEEEE in the germline V gene. Losses at the gene ends were 4 bases for V and 5 bases for J; bases not matched to a gene: 6. CDR3 DNA sequence: TGTGCCAGCAGCGCTATCGGACAGGGGGAGACCCAGTACTTC. Translated, it gives CASSAIGQGETQYF.

The chain uses TRBV29-1 and TRBJ1-2; 8 nucleotides agree with TRBD1. The CDR3 loop spans 13 amino acids. V dropped 6 bases and J dropped 2; count of bases not matched to a gene: 5. The germline CDR1 and CDR2 sequences are SQVTM and ANQGSEA. The CDR3 region has the DNA TGCAGCGTATGGACAGGGCAAAACTATGGCTACACCTTC. Its translation: CSVWTGQNYGYTF.

The gene calls are TRBV24-1 and TRBJ2-5; 8 bases fit TRBD1. The CDR3 extends over 15 amino acids. V lost 4 bases and J lost 1; bases outside the gene matches: 4. Germline loops: CDR1 KGHDR, CDR2 SFDVKD. Written as DNA, the CDR3 is TGTGCCACCAGTGACCGGGACAGGCTCCAAGAGACCCAGTACTTC. Translating gives CATSDRDRLQETQYF.

This clone was detected a few times. The rearrangement links TRBV20-1 to TRBJ2-4, with D possibly being TRBD1 or TRBD2 (5 bases each). V was trimmed by 3 bases and J by 1 base, leaving 10 bases between them. This CDR3 is built from 14 residues. Germline V lookup: CDR1 DFQATT, CDR2 SNEGSKA (reference sequence). The CDR3 region is CSASLGTAKNIQYF. The CDR3 nucleotides are TGCAGTGCTAGTCTCGGGACGGCCAAAAACATTCAGTACTTC.

V usage is TRBV18 and J usage is TRBJ2-5, with D unresolved. Germline V lookup: CDR1 KGHSH, CDR2 LQKENI. This CDR3 is built from 12 residues. Trimming pared 2 bases from V and 3 bases from J, leaving 4 bases between. CDR3 protein: CASSPAEETQYF. CDR3 bases: TGTGCCAGCTCACCAGCGGAAGAGACCCAGTACTTC.

The rearrangement links TRBV28 to TRBJ1-6, with a possible D match to TRBD1 (6 bases). Germline assignment: CDR1 MDHEN and CDR2 SYDVKM. V was trimmed by 7 bases and J by 10 bases, leaving 20 bases between them. The CDR3 is 15 residues long. This CDR3 is CASTRLGAVFSPLHF. CDR3 nucleotide sequence: TGTGCCAGCACCCGGTTGGGGGCGGTTTTCTCACCCCTCCACTTT.

V is TRBV28 and J is TRBJ2-6, with D possibly TRBD2 on 6 matching bases. The V and J ends lost 5 bases and 0 bases respectively, with 8 bases between them. The germline gives CDR1 MDHEN, CDR2 SYDVKM. The length of the CDR3 is 15 residues. CDR3 DNA: TGTGCCAGCAGTCGGGACTCCTCTGGGGCCAACGTCCTGACTTTC. Amino acids: CASSRDSSGANVLTF.

The chain employs TRBV11-2 and TRBJ2-5; D ambiguous. Germline-derived CDR1 and CDR2 are SGHAT and FQNNGV. The ends were cut back, 8 bases at V and 5 bases at J, with 9 bases in the middle. The CDR3 is 11 amino acids. The CDR3 coding sequence is TGTGCCAGCCAGGCTGGGGAGACCCAGTACTTC. It yields the protein CASQAGETQYF.

The rearrangement uses TRBV5-3 and TRBJ2-1; no clear D gene. TRBV5-3 is treated as an ORF (open reading frame) with a function not yet certain. Deletions cut 0 bases from V and 3 bases from J, with 13 bases between. The length of the CDR3 is 16 residues. CDR3 protein: CARSLGVPRRYNEQFF. The CDR3 DNA is TGTGCCAGAAGCTTGGGGGTCCCCCGACGCTACAATGAGCAGTTCTTC.

The genes are TRBV7-6 and TRBJ1-6, with TRBD1 matching 9 bases. The ends lost 3 bases at V and 10 bases at J; junction bases unmatched: 13. The CDR3 is 17 amino acids. CDR1 is SGHVS and CDR2 is FNYEAQ in the germline V gene. The chain's CDR3 is CASSLDRTGAMGSPLHF. CDR3 sequence (DNA): TGTGCCAGCAGCTTGGATCGGACAGGGGCAATGGGCTCACCCCTCCACTTT.

The chain is built from TRBV10-3 and TRBJ1-1, with D hard to call. Between the trimmed V and J ends, which lost 0 bases and 5 bases, there was a span of 10 bases. Germline V gene lookup returns CDR1 ENHRY and CDR2 SYGVKD. The CDR3 consists of 14 residues. CDR3 in DNA: TGTGCCATCAGTGAGTCGGACGGGAGGACTGAAGCTTTCTTT. It is translated as CAISESDGRTEAFF.

The rearrangement uses TRBV6-5 and TRBJ2-7; no clear D. CDR1 is MNHEY and CDR2 is SVGAGI in the germline V gene. CDR3 length: 15 residues. Trimming stripped 6 bases from V and 0 bases from J, with 15 bases between. For the CDR3, the DNA is TGTGCCAGCAGCCCCCTGTTGGGGAACTCCTACGAGCAGTACTTC. This codes for CASSPLLGNSYEQYF.